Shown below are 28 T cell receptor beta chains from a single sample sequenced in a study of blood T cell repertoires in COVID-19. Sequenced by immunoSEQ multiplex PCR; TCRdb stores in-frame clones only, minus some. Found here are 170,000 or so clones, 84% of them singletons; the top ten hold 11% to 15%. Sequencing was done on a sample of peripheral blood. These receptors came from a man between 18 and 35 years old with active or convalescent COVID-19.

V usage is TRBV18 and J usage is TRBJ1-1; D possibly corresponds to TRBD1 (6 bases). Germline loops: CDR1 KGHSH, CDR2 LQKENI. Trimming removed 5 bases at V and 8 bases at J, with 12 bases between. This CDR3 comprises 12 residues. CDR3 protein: CASSYGTTEAFF. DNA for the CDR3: TGTGCCAGCTCATACGGGACAACGGAAGCTTTCTTT.

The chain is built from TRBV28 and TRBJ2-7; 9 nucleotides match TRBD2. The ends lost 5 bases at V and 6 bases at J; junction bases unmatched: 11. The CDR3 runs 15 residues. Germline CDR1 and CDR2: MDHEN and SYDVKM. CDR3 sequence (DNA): TGTGCCAGCAGTGAACTGGGCGGGAGGGCCTTCGAGCAGTACTTC. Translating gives CASSELGGRAFEQYF.

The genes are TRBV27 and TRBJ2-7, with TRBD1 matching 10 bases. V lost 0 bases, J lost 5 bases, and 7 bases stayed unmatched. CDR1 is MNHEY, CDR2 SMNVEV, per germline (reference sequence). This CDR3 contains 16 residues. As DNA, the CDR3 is TGTGCCAGCAGTTTATCTCCCGACAGGGGGCTGAACGAGCAGTACTTC. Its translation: CASSLSPDRGLNEQYF.

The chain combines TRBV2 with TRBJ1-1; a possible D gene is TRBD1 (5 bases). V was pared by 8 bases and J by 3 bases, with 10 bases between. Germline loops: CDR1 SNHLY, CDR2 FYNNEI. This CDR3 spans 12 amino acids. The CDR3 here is CASSQVYTEAFF. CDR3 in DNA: TGTGCCAGCTCACAGGTTTACACTGAAGCTTTCTTT.

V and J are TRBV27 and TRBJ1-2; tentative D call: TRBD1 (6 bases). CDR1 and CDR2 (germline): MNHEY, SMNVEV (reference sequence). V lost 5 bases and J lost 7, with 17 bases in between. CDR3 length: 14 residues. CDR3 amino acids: CASSQEGGRVGYTF. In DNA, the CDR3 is TGTGCCAGCAGTCAAGAAGGGGGAAGGGTTGGCTACACCTTC.

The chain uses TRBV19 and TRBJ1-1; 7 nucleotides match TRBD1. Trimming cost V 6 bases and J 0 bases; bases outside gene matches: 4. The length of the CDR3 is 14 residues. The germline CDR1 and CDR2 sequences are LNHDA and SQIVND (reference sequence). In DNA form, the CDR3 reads TGTGCCAGTAGCCCGGGACAGTTGAACACTGAAGCTTTCTTT. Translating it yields CASSPGQLNTEAFF.

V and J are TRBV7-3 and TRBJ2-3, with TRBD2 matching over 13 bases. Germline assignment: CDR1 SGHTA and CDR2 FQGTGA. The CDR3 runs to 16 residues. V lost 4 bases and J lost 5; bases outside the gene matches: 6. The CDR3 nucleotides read TGTGCCAGCAGCTCGCGGACTAGCGGGAGAAGAGATACGCAGTATTTT. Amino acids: CASSSRTSGRRDTQYF.

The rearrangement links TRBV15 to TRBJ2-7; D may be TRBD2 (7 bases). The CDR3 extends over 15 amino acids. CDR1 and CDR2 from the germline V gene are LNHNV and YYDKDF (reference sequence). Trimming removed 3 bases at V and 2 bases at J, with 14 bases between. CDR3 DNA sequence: TGTGCCACCAGCAGGGGGGGGGCAGGGACCTACGAGCAGTACTTC. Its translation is CATSRGGAGTYEQYF.

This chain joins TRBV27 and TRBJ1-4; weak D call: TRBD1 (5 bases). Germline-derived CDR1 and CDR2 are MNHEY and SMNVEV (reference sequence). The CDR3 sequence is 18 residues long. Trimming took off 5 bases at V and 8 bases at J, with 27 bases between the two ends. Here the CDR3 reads CASSPRFETKDRGEKLFF. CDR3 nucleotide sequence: TGTGCCAGCAGTCCCCGTTTCGAGACAAAGGATAGGGGCGAAAAACTGTTTTTT. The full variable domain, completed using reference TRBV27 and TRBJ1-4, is EAQVTQNPRYLITVTGKKLTVTCSQNMNHEYMSWYRQDPGLGLRQIYYSMNVEVTDKGDVPEGYKVSRKEKRNFPLILESPSPNQTSLYFCASSPRFETKDRGEKLFFGSGTQLSVL.

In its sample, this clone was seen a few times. As DNA, the CDR3 is TGTGCCAGCAGCAAACAAGCGGACCCCAGCACAGATACGCAGTATTTT. Residues: CASSKQADPSTDTQYF. The rearrangement links TRBV9 to TRBJ2-3; D might be TRBD2 (5 bases). V lost 4 bases and J lost 0, with 15 bases in between. The CDR3 covers 16 residues. CDR1 is SGDLS and CDR2 is YYNGEE in the germline V gene.

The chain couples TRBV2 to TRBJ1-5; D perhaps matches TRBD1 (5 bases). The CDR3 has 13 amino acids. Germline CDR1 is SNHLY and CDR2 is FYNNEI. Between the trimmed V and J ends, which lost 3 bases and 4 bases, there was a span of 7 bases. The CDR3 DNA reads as TGTGCCAGCAGTGACAGGGAAAATCAGCCCCAGCATTTT. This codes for CASSDRENQPQHF.

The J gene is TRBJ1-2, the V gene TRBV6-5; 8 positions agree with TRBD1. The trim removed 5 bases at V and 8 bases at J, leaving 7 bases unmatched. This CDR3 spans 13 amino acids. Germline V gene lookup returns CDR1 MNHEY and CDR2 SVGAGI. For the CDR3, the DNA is TGTGCCAGCAGTCCGGACAGGGTAAACGGCTACACCTTC. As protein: CASSPDRVNGYTF.

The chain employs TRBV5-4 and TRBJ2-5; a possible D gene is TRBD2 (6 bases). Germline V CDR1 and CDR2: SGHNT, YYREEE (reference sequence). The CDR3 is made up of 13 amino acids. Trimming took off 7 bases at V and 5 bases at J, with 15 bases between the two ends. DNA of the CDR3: TGTGCCAGCCTACGGGAGTTAGGGGAGACCCAGTACTTC. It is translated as CASLRELGETQYF.

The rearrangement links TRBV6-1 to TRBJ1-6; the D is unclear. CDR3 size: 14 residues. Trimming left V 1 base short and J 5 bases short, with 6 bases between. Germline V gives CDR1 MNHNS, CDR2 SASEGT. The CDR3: CASSEGRHNSPLHF. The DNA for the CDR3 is TGTGCCAGCAGTGAAGGGCGGCATAATTCACCCCTCCACTTT.

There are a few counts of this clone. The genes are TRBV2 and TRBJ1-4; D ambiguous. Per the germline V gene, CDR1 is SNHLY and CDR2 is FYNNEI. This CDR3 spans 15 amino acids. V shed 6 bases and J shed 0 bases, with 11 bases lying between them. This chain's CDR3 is CASSLFIATNEKLFF. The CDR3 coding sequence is TGTGCCAGCAGCCTCTTTATTGCAACTAATGAAAAACTGTTTTTT.

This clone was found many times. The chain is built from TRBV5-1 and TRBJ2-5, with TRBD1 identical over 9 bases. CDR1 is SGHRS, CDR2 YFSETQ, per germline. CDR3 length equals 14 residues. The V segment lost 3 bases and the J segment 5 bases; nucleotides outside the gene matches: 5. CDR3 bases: TGCGCCAGCAGCTCGGGACAGGGTCGGGAGACCCAGTACTTC. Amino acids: CASSSGQGRETQYF.

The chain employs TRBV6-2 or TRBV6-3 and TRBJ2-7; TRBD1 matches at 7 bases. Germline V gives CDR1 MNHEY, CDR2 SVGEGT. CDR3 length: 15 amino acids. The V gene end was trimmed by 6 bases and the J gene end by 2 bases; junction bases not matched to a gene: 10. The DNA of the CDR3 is TGTGCCAGCAGCTCGACAGGGTTTGGGGCCTACGAGCAGTACTTC. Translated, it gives CASSSTGFGAYEQYF.

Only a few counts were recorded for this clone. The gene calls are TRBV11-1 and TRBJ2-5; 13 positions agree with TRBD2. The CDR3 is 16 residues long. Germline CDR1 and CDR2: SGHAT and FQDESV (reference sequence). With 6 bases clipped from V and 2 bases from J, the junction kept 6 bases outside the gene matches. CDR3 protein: CASSHPGLAGQETQYF. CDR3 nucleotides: TGTGCCAGCAGTCATCCGGGACTAGCGGGACAAGAGACCCAGTACTTC.

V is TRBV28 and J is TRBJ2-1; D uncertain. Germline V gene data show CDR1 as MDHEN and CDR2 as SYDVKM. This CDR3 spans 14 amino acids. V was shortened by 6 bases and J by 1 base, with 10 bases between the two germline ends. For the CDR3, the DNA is TGTGCCAGCAGGGGCAGGTTTTCCTACAATGAGCAGTTCTTC. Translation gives CASRGRFSYNEQFF.

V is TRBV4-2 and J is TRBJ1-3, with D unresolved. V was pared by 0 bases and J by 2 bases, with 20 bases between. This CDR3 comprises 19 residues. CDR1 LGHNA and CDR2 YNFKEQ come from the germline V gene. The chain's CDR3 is CASSQDQRSRFTPGNTIYF. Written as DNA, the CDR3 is TGTGCCAGCAGCCAAGACCAGAGGAGCAGATTCACGCCTGGAAACACCATATATTTT.

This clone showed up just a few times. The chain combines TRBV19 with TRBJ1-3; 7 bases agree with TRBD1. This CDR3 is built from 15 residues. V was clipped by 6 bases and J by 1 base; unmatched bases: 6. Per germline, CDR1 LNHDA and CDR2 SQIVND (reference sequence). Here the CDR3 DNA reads TGTGCCAGTAGGATGACAGGGACTTCTGGAAACACCATATATTTT. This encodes CASRMTGTSGNTIYF. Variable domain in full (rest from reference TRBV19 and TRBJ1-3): DGGITQSPKYLFRKEGQNVTLSCEQNLNHDAMYWYRQDPGQGLRLIYYSQIVNDFQKGDIAEGYSVSREKKESFPLTVTSAQKNPTAFYLCASRMTGTSGNTIYFGEGSWLTVV.

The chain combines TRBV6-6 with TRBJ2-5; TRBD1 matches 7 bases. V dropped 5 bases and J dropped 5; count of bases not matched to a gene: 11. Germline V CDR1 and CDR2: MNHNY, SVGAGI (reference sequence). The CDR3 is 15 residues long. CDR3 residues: CASSPPTGSGETQYF. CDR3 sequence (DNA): TGTGCCAGCAGTCCACCGACAGGGAGTGGGGAGACCCAGTACTTC.

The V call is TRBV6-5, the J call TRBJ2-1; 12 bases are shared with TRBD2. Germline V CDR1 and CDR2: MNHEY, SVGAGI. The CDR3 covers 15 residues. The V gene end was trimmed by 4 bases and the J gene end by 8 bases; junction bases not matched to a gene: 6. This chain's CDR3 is CASSLLAGGGDEQFF. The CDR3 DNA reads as TGTGCCAGCAGTTTACTAGCGGGAGGTGGCGATGAGCAGTTCTTC.

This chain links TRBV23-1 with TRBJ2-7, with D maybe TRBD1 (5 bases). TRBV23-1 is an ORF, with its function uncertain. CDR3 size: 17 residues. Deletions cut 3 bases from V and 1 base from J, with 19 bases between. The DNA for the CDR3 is TGCGCCAGCAGTCATCCGCGAGGTGGGGCCTCTTCCTACGAGCAGTACTTC. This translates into CASSHPRGGASSYEQYF.

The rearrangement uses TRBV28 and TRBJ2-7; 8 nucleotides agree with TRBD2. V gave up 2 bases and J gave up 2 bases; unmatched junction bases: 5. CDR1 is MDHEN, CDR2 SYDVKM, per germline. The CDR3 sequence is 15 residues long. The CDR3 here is CASSLTGTRAYEQYF. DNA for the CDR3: TGTGCCAGCAGTTTAACAGGGACTAGGGCCTACGAGCAGTACTTC.

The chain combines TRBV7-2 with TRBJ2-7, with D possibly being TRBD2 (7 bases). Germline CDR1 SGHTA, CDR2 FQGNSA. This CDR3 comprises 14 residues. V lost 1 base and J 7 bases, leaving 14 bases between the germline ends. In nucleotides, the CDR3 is TGTGCCAGCAGCTTAGATTGGCGGGGGCGAGAGCAGTACTTC. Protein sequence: CASSLDWRGREQYF.

The CDR3 DNA is TGCGCCAGCAGCTTGACACAGGGGACCTACGAGCAGTACTTC. Its translation is CASSLTQGTYEQYF. This chain uses TRBV5-1 with TRBJ2-7, with 7 bases identical to TRBD1. Trimming removed 1 base from V and 2 bases from J; junction bases left unmatched: 3. CDR3 length: 14 amino acids. Germline loops: CDR1 SGHRS, CDR2 YFSETQ. The full variable domain, in which reference TRBV5-1 and TRBJ2-7 provide the parts outside the CDR3, is KAGVTQTPRYLIKTRGQQVTLSCSPISGHRSVSWYQQTPGQGLQFLFEYFSETQRNKGNFPGRFSGRQFSNSRSEMNVSTLELGDSALYLCASSLTQGTYEQYFGPGTRLTVT.

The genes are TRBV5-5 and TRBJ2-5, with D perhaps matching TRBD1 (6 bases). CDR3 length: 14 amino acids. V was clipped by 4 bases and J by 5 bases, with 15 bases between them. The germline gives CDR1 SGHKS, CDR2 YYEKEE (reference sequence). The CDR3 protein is CASSRMGARETQYF. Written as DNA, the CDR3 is TGTGCCAGCAGCCGAATGGGGGCGCGGGAGACCCAGTACTTC.